Sequencing of this T cell receptor beta chain was carried out in a study of T cells after yellow fever vaccination. The wider study: Researchers used SMART-Seq v4 Ultra Low Input to prepare fractions that had low cell numbers.

Study results and caveats: Detected again after the booster were most primary-vaccination clones, at roughly 95% CD4 and about 89% CD8. The secondary response showed a weaker magnitude and a faster peak, day 5 versus 15.

UMIs were added to TCR cDNA along with a universal primer site when it was made by 5'RACE template switching. TCRdb reanalysed the 5' RACE reads using MiXCR and keeps one entry per CDR3 protein. Found here are about 340,000 distinct CDR3 sequences, around 13% of them singletons; the top ten hold around 3%. This clonotype occurred a few times. Its antigen is unknown. The receptor's source is a man in his late teens or twenties who received the YFV17D yellow fever vaccine. Source: CD4+ T cells sorted from PBMCs, taken 15 days after the yellow fever booster vaccination.

The CDR3: CASSATGAGYGYTF. CDR3 DNA sequence: TGTGCCAGCTCTGCGACAGGGGCGGGGTATGGCTACACCTTC. The chain is built from TRBV4-2 and TRBJ1-2; TRBD1 aligns across 8 bases. V was pared by 8 bases and J by 5 bases, with 10 bases of the junction left unmatched. Germline V gene lookup returns CDR1 LGHNA and CDR2 YNFKEQ. The CDR3 contains 14 residues.